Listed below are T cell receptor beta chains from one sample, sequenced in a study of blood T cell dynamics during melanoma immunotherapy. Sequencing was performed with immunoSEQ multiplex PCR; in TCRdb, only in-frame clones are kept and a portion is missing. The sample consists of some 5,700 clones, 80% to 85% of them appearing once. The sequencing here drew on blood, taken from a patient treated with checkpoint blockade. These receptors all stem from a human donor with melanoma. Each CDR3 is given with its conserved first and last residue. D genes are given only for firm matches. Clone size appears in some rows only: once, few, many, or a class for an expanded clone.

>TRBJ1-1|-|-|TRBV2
CASTVWVPDRTEAFF
TGTGCCAGCACCGTATGGGTACCGGATCGGACTGAAGCTTTCTTT
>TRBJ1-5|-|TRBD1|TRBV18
CASSPATGGAGNQPQHF
TGTGCCAGCTCACCAGCGACAGGGGGCGCGGGCAATCAGCCCCAGCATTTT
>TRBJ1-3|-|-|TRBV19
CASSMDGSGNTIYF
TGTGCCAGTAGTATGGACGGCTCTGGAAACACCATATATTTT
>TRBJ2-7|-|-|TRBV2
CASKNTRGARSSYEQYF
TGTGCCAGCAAAAATACACGGGGGGCTCGGAGCTCCTACGAGCAGTACTTC
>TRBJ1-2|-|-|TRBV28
CASSLQDYGYTF
TGTGCCAGCAGTCTACAGGACTATGGCTACACCTTC
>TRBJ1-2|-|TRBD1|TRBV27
CASSLYQGATYGYTF
TGTGCCAGCAGTTTATATCAGGGGGCGACCTATGGCTACACCTTC
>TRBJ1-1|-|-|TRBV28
CASSLTLMNTEAFF
TGTGCCAGCAGTTTAACACTCATGAACACTGAAGCTTTCTTT
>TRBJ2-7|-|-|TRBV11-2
CASSLEDYEQYF
TGTGCCAGCAGCCTAGAAGATTACGAGCAGTACTTC
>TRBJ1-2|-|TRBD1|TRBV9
CASSSRTGAYGYTF
TGTGCCAGCAGCTCCAGGACAGGGGCCTATGGCTACACCTTC
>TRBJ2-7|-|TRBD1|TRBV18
CASSPTSGTASYEQYF
TGTGCCAGCTCACCGACCTCCGGGACAGCCTCCTACGAGCAGTACTTC
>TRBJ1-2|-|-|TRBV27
CASRLGGRGAYGYTF
TGTGCCAGCCGCCTTGGGGGCAGGGGTGCCTATGGCTACACCTTC
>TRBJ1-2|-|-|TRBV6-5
CASSSSRWDPGRGYTF
TGTGCCAGCAGTTCCTCAAGGTGGGACCCAGGGCGTGGCTACACCTTC
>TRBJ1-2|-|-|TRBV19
CASSILPARSGYTF
TGTGCCAGTAGTATTCTTCCGGCGCGGAGTGGCTACACCTTC
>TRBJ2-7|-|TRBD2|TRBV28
CASTLAGGLSSYEQYF
TGTGCCAGCACACTAGCGGGAGGTCTAAGCTCCTACGAGCAGTACTTC
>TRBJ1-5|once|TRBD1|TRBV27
CASSWGQGNNQPQHF
TGTGCCAGCAGTTGGGGACAGGGCAACAATCAGCCCCAGCATTTT
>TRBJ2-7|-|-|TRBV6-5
CASSYGADYEQYF
TGTGCCAGCAGTTATGGGGCGGACTACGAGCAGTACTTC
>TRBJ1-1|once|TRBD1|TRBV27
CASSSTGTNTEAFF
TGTGCCAGCAGTTCGACAGGGACGAACACTGAAGCTTTCTTT
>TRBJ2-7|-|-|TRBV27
CASSLLRGYEQYF
TGTGCCAGCAGTTTGTTGCGGGGCTACGAGCAGTACTTC
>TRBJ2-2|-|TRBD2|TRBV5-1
CASSLAGDYTGELFF
TGCGCCAGCAGCTTAGCGGGAGATTACACCGGGGAGCTGTTTTTT
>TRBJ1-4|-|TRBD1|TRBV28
CASSLTLQGAQEKLFF
TGTGCCAGCAGTCTCACCCTACAGGGGGCACAGGAAAAACTGTTTTTT
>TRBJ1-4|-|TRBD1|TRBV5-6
CASSLLDRDGSANEKLFF
TGTGCCAGCAGCTTGTTAGACAGGGACGGGTCAGCTAATGAAAAACTGTTTTTT
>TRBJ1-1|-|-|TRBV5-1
CASSLADRRSTEAFF
TGCGCCAGCAGCTTGGCCGACAGGCGGAGCACTGAAGCTTTCTTT
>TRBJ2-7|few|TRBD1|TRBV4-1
CASSQTQGYEQYF
TGCGCCAGCAGCCAAACACAGGGGTACGAGCAGTACTTC
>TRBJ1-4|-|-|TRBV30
CAWFRATNEKLFF
TGTGCCTGGTTTAGAGCAACTAATGAAAAACTGTTTTTT
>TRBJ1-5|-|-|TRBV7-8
CASSLVRDSNQPQHF
TGTGCCAGCAGCTTAGTTCGGGACAGCAATCAGCCCCAGCATTTT
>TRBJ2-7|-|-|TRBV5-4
CASSLSLSYEQYF
TGTGCCAGCAGCTTGTCGTTATCCTACGAGCAGTACTTC
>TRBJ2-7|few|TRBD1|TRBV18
CASSPRGQGAHEQYF
TGTGCCAGCTCGCCTAGGGGACAGGGGGCCCACGAGCAGTACTTC
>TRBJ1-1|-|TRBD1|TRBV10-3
CAITPGTGGQDKTEAFF
TGTGCCATCACCCCAGGGACAGGGGGCCAAGATAAGACTGAAGCTTTCTTT
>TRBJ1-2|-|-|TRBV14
CASSRGGLPNYGYTF
TGTGCCAGCAGCCGTGGAGGCCTCCCGAACTATGGCTACACCTTC